This TCR beta chain was recorded in a study of regulatory T cells in long-lasting Graves disease. Construction of the TCR beta libraries employed iRepertoire HTBI primers in conjunction with Arm-PCR of CDR3 regions. TCRdb processed the multiplex PCR reads anew with MiXCR; each CDR3 protein has one entry. The repertoire holds roughly 700,000 distinct CDR3 sequences, about 30% seen once, with about 40% in the top ten. Study-wide results and limits: More public clonotypes were shared by persistent patients (around 2,800) than by new patients (roughly 930). Newly diagnosed Graves' patients exceeded persistent ones in TCR diversity.

Points on this clonotype: The target antigen is unknown. No conserved phenylalanine or tryptophan ends this CDR3, so it is likely a read error.

Time point indicated: persistent/refractory GD, antithyroid drugs over 5 years with positive TRAb. The TCR library was made from RNA extracted from PBMCs. An endocrinology unit in Xi'an, China, supplied the patients. Peripheral blood, 7 to 10 milliliters per patient, was collected in EDTA tubes. This CDR3 is 14 amino acids long. Per germline, CDR1 MDHEN and CDR2 SYDVKM. The chain joins TRBV28 to TRBJ2-5, with 11 bases lining up with TRBD2. This clonotype originated in a female donor with Graves disease. This material consisted of peripheral blood mononuclear cells (PBMCs), taken when the disease was refractory, from a patient treated with antithyroid drugs. DNA for the CDR3: TGCGCCAGCTCTGCTAGCGGGAGGCGAGAGACCCAGTACTCC. Its protein is CASSASGRRETQYS.